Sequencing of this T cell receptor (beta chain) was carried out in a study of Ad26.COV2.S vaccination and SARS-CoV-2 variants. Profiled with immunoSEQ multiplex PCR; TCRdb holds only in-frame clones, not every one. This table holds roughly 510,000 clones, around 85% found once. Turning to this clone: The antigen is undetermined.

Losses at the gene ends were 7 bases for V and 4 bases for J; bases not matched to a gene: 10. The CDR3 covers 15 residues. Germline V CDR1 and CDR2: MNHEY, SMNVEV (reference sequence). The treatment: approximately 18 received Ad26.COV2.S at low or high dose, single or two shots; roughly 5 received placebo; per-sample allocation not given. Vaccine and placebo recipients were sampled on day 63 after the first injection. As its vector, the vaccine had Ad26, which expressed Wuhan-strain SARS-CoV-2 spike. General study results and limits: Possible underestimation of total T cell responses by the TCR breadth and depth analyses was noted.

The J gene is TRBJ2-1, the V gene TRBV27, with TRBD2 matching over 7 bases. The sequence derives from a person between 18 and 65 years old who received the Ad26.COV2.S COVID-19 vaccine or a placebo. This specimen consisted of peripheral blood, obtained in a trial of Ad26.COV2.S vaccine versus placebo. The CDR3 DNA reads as TGTGCCAGCAAATGGCTAGCGGAGAGATACAATGAGCAGTTCTTC. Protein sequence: CASKWLAERYNEQFF.